Here is one T cell receptor (beta chain) with its context. The sample contains more than one DNA sequence encoding this CDR3. The data originate from a study of control samples from healthy donors and cancer patients. TCRdb keeps only in-frame clones here, not all; method: immunoSEQ multiplex PCR. The table has more than 150,000 clones, 80% to 95% seen once; the top ten hold 0.55% to 0.7%. The V segment lost 2 bases and the J segment 7 bases; nucleotides outside the gene matches: 5. The CDR3 runs 14 residues. Germline CDR1 and CDR2: GTSNPN and SVGIG (reference sequence). Sequenced material: blood. The clonotype comes from a woman in her twenties or thirties in good health. The genes are TRBV30 and TRBJ1-2, with 12 bases identical to TRBD1. CDR3 residues: CAWSMGQGAGGYTF. CDR3 DNA sequence: TGTGCCTGGAGTATGGGACAGGGGGCGGGTGGCTACACCTTC.